The 15 T cell receptor beta chains given below trace back to one sample, sequenced in a study of technical replicates of blood from a few donors. Sequenced by immunoSEQ multiplex PCR; TCRdb stores in-frame clones only, minus some. The sample holds 95,000 or so clones, 90% to 95% seen once. Input material: T cells isolated from PBMCs. The origin of the receptors is a human donor in good health.

This clone was recorded a few times. This sequence joins TRBV6-1 and TRBJ1-2; D might be TRBD1 (6 bases). Germline-derived CDR1 and CDR2 are MNHNS and SASEGT. V was shortened by 3 bases and J by 5 bases, with 10 bases between the two germline ends. This CDR3 has 13 amino acids. CDR3 bases: TGTGCCAGCAGTGAGCGGGGGCTGTATGGCTACACCTTC. This encodes CASSERGLYGYTF.

Only one count was recorded for this clone. This sequence joins TRBV7-2 and TRBJ1-2; D not certain. Germline CDR1 and CDR2: SGHTA and FQGNSA. V was trimmed by 6 bases and J by 1 base, leaving 3 bases between them. The CDR3 is 11 amino acids. CDR3 nucleotides: TGTGCCAGCAGTAATAACTATGGCTACACCTTC. Translating it yields CASSNNYGYTF.

The chain recombines TRBV5-4 with TRBJ1-1, with a tentative D call TRBD1 (6 bases). Trimming removed 1 base from V and 5 bases from J, with 9 bases in between. The V gene's germline CDR1 is SGHNT and CDR2 YYREEE (reference sequence). There are 13 residues in the CDR3. In DNA, the CDR3 is TGTGCCAGCAGCTTGTTTCAGGGGACTGAAGCTTTCTTT. It specifies CASSLFQGTEAFF.

This chain uses TRBV11-3 with TRBJ2-5, with 8 bases lining up with TRBD1. The CDR3 length is 14 residues. V lost 6 bases to trimming and J lost 2 bases; unmatched junction nucleotides: 5. Germline lookup yields CDR1 SGHNT and CDR2 YENEEA. This chain's CDR3 is CASRDRDHQETQYF. The CDR3 DNA is TGTGCCAGCAGGGACAGGGACCATCAAGAGACCCAGTACTTC. Supplemented by reference TRBV11-3 and TRBJ2-5, the full variable domain reads EAGVVQSPRYKIIEKKQPVAFWCNPISGHNTLYWYLQNLGQGPELLIRYENEEAVDDSQLPKDRFSAERLKGVDSTLKIQPAELGDSAVYLCASRDRDHQETQYFGPGTRLLVL.

J is TRBJ2-7 and V is TRBV15; possible D gene TRBD1, 5 bases. CDR1 and CDR2 (germline): LNHNV, YYDKDF (reference sequence). This CDR3 comprises 14 residues. Trimming removed 0 bases from V and 6 bases from J, with 12 bases in between. The CDR3 loop is CATSREHRWGEQYF. In nucleotides, the CDR3 is TGTGCCACCAGCAGAGAGCACAGGTGGGGCGAGCAGTACTTC. Full variable domain (missing parts from reference TRBV15 and TRBJ2-7): DAMVIQNPRYQVTQFGKPVTLSCSQTLNHNVMYWYQQKSSQAPKLLFHYYDKDFNNEADTPDNFQSRRPNTSFCFLDIRSPGLGDTAMYLCATSREHRWGEQYFGPGTRLTVT.

A single count supports this clone. The sample holds other DNA sequences that translate to the same CDR3. This sequence joins TRBV7-2 and TRBJ2-2; 7 bases fit TRBD2. The CDR3 length is 16 residues. The germline V gene encodes CDR1 SGHTA and CDR2 FQGNSA. The V segment lost 5 bases and the J segment 1 base; nucleotides outside the gene matches: 7. The CDR3, as DNA: TGTGCCAGCAGCCCGGCTAGCGGTAGGAACACCGGGGAGCTGTTTTTT. Its protein is CASSPASGRNTGELFF.

V usage is TRBV2 and J usage is TRBJ1-1, with unresolved D. Trimming took 6 bases from V and 2 from J, leaving 10 bases between them. The CDR3 loop spans 13 amino acids. CDR1 is SNHLY, CDR2 FYNNEI, per germline. The CDR3 spells CASSPSVNTEAFF. CDR3 bases: TGTGCCAGCAGCCCGAGCGTTAACACTGAAGCTTTCTTT.

The J gene is TRBJ1-1, the V gene TRBV2; D not certain. This CDR3 is built from 14 residues. The V gene lost 1 base and the J gene lost 2 bases, with 8 bases spanning the gap. Germline V lookup: CDR1 SNHLY, CDR2 FYNNEI. The CDR3 protein is CASSEDSTNTEAFF. The CDR3 bases are TGTGCCAGCAGTGAAGACAGTACCAACACTGAAGCTTTCTTT.

The chain carries TRBV30 and TRBJ2-7; TRBD2 matches at 8 bases. V lost 5 bases, J lost 1 base, and 16 bases stayed unmatched. The V gene's germline CDR1 is GTSNPN and CDR2 SVGIG (reference sequence). The CDR3 extends over 17 amino acids. DNA of the CDR3: TGTGCCTGGGGACAACTAGCGGAACTTCCCGTATCCTACGAGCAGTACTTC. It translates to CAWGQLAELPVSYEQYF.

The rearrangement joins TRBV5-1 to TRBJ2-3, with a possible D match to TRBD1 (7 bases). Germline assignment: CDR1 SGHRS and CDR2 YFSETQ. Trimming pared 4 bases from V and 0 bases from J, leaving 9 bases between. The length of the CDR3 is 14 residues. CDR3 DNA sequence: TGCGCCAGCAGCGCGGGACAGAGCACAGATACGCAGTATTTT. Its protein is CASSAGQSTDTQYF.

The chain joins TRBV21-1 to TRBJ1-1; TRBD1 is the table's D call, not checked against the DNA. TRBV21-1 is deemed a pseudogene. The CDR3 length is 15 residues. The CDR3, as DNA: TGTGCCAGCAGCTCCCCCTACAGGGCGAACACTGAAGCTTTCTTT. Amino acids: CASSSPYRANTEAFF.

The chain recombines TRBV18 with TRBJ2-1; tentatively, D is TRBD2 (5 bases). This CDR3 is 16 amino acids long. The ends were cut back, 2 bases at V and 0 bases at J, with 11 bases in the middle. Germline V lookup: CDR1 KGHSH, CDR2 LQKENI. Here the CDR3 DNA reads TGTGCCAGCTCACCAATCGGGATAAGCTCCTACAATGAGCAGTTCTTC. Translating it yields CASSPIGISSYNEQFF. Full variable domain (outside the CDR3, taken from reference TRBV18 and TRBJ2-1): NAGVMQNPRHLVRRRGQEARLRCSPMKGHSHVYWYRQLPEEGLKFMVYLQKENIIDESGMPKERFSAEFPKEGPSILRIQQVVRGDSAAYFCASSPIGISSYNEQFFGPGTRLTVL.

A single count supports this clone. This chain joins TRBV18 and TRBJ2-5; the D gene is possibly TRBD2 (5 bases). This CDR3 region has 13 residues. Germline V gene lookup returns CDR1 KGHSH and CDR2 LQKENI. Deletions cut 1 base from V and 5 bases from J, with 8 bases between. The DNA of the CDR3 is TGTGCCAGCTCACCACGGACGGGGGAGACCCAGTACTTC. It yields the protein CASSPRTGETQYF.

As to this clone: This specimen includes other DNA sequences encoding the same CDR3. V is TRBV2 and J is TRBJ1-1; no clear D. Germline V CDR1 and CDR2: SNHLY, FYNNEI. This CDR3 comprises 14 residues. V was pared by 3 bases and J by 1 base, with 9 bases between. Here the CDR3 reads CASSEEGPNTEAFF. The CDR3 nucleotides are TGTGCCAGCAGTGAGGAGGGCCCGAACACTGAAGCTTTCTTT.

The chain is built from TRBV19 and TRBJ1-1; the D gene is possibly TRBD1 (5 bases). Germline values: CDR1 LNHDA, CDR2 SQIVND (reference sequence). The CDR3 is made up of 13 amino acids. V was shortened by 2 bases and J by 1 base, with 5 bases between the two germline ends. The CDR3: CASSITGNTEAFF. CDR3 in DNA: TGTGCCAGTAGTATAACAGGGAACACTGAAGCTTTCTTT.